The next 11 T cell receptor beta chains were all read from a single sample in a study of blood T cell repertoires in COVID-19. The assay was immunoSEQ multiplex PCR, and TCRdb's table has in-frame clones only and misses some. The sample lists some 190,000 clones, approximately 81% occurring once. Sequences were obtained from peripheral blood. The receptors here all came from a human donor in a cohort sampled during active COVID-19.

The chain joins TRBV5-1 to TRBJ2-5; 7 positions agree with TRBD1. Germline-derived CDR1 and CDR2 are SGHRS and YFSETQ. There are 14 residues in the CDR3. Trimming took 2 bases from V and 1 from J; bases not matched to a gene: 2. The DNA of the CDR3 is TGCGCCAGCAGCTTCGCAGGGGGCCAAGAGACCCAGTACTTC. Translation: CASSFAGGQETQYF.

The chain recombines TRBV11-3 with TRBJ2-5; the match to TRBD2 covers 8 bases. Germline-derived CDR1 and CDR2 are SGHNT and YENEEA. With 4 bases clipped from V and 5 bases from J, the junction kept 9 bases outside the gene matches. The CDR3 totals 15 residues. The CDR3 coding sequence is TGTGCCAGCAGCTCCGGGACTAGGGTAGAGGAGACCCAGTACTTC. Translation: CASSSGTRVEETQYF. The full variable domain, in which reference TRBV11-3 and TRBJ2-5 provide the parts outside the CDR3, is EAGVVQSPRYKIIEKKQPVAFWCNPISGHNTLYWYLQNLGQGPELLIRYENEEAVDDSQLPKDRFSAERLKGVDSTLKIQPAELGDSAVYLCASSSGTRVEETQYFGPGTRLLVL.

The CDR3 DNA follows: TGTGCCAGTAGTATAGGGTCGGGGTCCACCCCCTATGGCTACACCTTC. It codes for CASSIGSGSTPYGYTF. The chain recombines TRBV19 with TRBJ1-2; D remains unclear. The CDR3 is made up of 16 amino acids. V lost 1 base to trimming and J lost 4 bases, with 16 bases between them. Germline CDR1 and CDR2: LNHDA and SQIVND (reference sequence). Full variable domain (missing parts from reference TRBV19 and TRBJ1-2): DGGITQSPKYLFRKEGQNVTLSCEQNLNHDAMYWYRQDPGQGLRLIYYSQIVNDFQKGDIAEGYSVSREKKESFPLTVTSAQKNPTAFYLCASSIGSGSTPYGYTFGSGTRLTVV.

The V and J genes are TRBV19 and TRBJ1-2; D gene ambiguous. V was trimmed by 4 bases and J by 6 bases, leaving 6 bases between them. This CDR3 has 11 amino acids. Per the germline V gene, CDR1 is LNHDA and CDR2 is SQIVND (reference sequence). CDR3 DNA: TGTGCCAGTAGTACCCTAGATGGCTACACCTTC. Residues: CASSTLDGYTF.

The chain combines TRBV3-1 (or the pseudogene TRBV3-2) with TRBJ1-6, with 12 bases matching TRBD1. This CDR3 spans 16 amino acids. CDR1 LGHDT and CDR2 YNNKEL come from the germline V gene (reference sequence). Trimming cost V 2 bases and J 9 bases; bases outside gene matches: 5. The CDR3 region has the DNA TGTGCCAGCAGCCAAATGGGACAGGGGGCCCGTTCACCCCTCCACTTT. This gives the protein CASSQMGQGARSPLHF.

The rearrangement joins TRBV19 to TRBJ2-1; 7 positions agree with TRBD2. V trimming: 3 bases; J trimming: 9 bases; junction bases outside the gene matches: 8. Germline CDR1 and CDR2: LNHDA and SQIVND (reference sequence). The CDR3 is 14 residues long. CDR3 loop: CASSIKLAPTEQFF. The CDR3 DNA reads TGTGCCAGTAGTATCAAACTAGCGCCGACTGAGCAGTTCTTC.

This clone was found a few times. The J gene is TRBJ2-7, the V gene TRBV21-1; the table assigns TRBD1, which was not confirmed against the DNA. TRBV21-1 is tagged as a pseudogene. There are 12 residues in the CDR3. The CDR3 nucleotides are TGTGCCATCGGATACAGGGGAAACGAGCAGTACTTC. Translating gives CAIGYRGNEQYF.

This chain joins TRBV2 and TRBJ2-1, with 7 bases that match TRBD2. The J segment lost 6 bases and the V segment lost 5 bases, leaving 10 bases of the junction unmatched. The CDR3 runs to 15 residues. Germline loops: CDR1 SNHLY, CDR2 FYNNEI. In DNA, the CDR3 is TGTGCCAGCAGTTTTTTACCGGGGGGTATCAATGAGCAGTTCTTC. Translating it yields CASSFLPGGINEQFF.

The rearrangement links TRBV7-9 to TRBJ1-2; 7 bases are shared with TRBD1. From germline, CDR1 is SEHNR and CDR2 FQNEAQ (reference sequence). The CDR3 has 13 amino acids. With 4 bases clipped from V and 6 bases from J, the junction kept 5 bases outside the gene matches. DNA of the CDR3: TGTGCCAGCAGCTCGGGACAGAACCATGGCTACACCTTC. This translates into CASSSGQNHGYTF.

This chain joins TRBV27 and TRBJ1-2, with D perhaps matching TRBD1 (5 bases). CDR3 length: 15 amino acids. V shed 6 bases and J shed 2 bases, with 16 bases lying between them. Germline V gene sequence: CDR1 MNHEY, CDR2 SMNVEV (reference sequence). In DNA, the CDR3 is TGTGCCAGCAGCCATGCCCCCCCAGGGAACTATGGCTACACCTTC. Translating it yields CASSHAPPGNYGYTF.

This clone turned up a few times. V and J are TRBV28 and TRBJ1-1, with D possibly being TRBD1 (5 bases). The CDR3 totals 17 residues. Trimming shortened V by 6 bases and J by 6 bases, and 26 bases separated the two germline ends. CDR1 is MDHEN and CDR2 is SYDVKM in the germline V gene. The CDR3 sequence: CASRSQGRSRWYSEAFF. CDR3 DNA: TGTGCCAGCAGGTCTCAGGGTAGATCTCGTTGGTACTCTGAAGCTTTCTTT.